This passage covers 20 T cell receptor beta chains from one sample sequenced in a study of blood T cell repertoires in COVID-19. This table comes from immunoSEQ multiplex PCR, and its TCRdb copy is limited to in-frame clones, with some not included. The sample records about 170,000 clones, roughly 81% being singletons. Sample: peripheral blood. These receptors all stem from a man aged 40-49 years who had recovered from COVID-19.

This CDR3 is CAWSEAGVEQFF. The CDR3 DNA follows: TGTGCCTGGAGCGAGGCGGGGGTTGAGCAGTTCTTC. The gene calls are TRBV30 and TRBJ2-1, with 7 bases fitting TRBD2. Germline V lookup: CDR1 GTSNPN, CDR2 SVGIG (reference sequence). Unmatched junction bases numbered 5, after V lost 3 bases and J lost 9 bases. There are 12 residues in the CDR3.

The V call is TRBV9, the J call TRBJ2-5; 8 bases line up with TRBD1. This CDR3 contains 18 residues. V lost 5 bases and J lost 5; bases outside the gene matches: 20. Germline lookup yields CDR1 SGDLS and CDR2 YYNGEE. Here the CDR3 DNA reads TGTGCCAGCAGTCCCGGGACAGGCGGTCATACTTCTAAGGAGACCCAGTACTTC. Encoded protein: CASSPGTGGHTSKETQYF.

The CDR3 is CASSLTGTNSNQPQHF. The CDR3 nucleotides are TGTGCCAGCAGTTTAACTGGGACAAATAGCAATCAGCCCCAGCATTTT. The genes are TRBV28 and TRBJ1-5; the D gene is possibly TRBD1 (6 bases). Germline CDR1 and CDR2: MDHEN and SYDVKM. V lost 2 bases to trimming and J lost 0 bases, with 11 bases between them. CDR3 length equals 16 residues.

The chain has TRBV29-1 and TRBJ2-2, with 8 bases aligning to TRBD1. This CDR3 is built from 13 residues. Germline V gene sequence: CDR1 SQVTM, CDR2 ANQGSEA. With 6 bases clipped from V and 7 bases from J, the junction kept 7 bases outside the gene matches. Written as DNA, the CDR3 is TGCAGCGTCCAGGGGGCAGGAGTCGGGGAGCTGTTTTTT. Translation: CSVQGAGVGELFF.

The J gene is TRBJ2-5, the V gene TRBV5-4; maybe TRBD2 (7 bases). Between the trimmed V and J ends, which lost 4 bases and 4 bases, there was a span of 17 bases. This CDR3 contains 15 residues. Germline V gives CDR1 SGHNT, CDR2 YYREEE (reference sequence). DNA for the CDR3: TGTGCCAGCAGCCCCCGTGGGGGGGCTTTAGAGACCCAGTACTTC. It yields the protein CASSPRGGALETQYF.

The chain employs TRBV7-9 and TRBJ2-3, with no clear D. CDR1 is SEHNR, CDR2 FQNEAQ, per germline (reference sequence). Between the trimmed V and J ends, which lost 3 bases and 4 bases, there was a span of 17 bases. The CDR3 has 16 residues. CDR3 bases: TGTGCCAGCAGCTTTCGCCCGGTTTACCAGGCAGATACGCAGTATTTT. Translating gives CASSFRPVYQADTQYF.

The J gene is TRBJ2-7, the V gene TRBV7-8; weak D call: TRBD1 (6 bases). The germline V gene encodes CDR1 SGHVS and CDR2 FQNEAQ. Trimming removed 3 bases at V and 3 bases at J, with 15 bases between. The CDR3 has 15 residues. The CDR3 protein is CASSFGQGPGYEQYF. The CDR3 DNA follows: TGTGCCAGCAGCTTTGGGCAGGGGCCCGGCTACGAGCAGTACTTC.

CDR3 in DNA: TGTGCCAGCAGCCCACTCGGGCAGGGGAATGAGCAGTTCTTC. It is translated as CASSPLGQGNEQFF. This chain connects TRBV5-6 to TRBJ2-1, with D possibly being TRBD1 (6 bases). CDR3 length: 14 residues. Trimming cost V 4 bases and J 7 bases, with 15 bases left between them. Germline V gene data show CDR1 as SGHDT and CDR2 as YYEEEE.

The chain uses TRBV5-1 and TRBJ2-7; TRBD1 matches 11 bases. The CDR3 runs 14 residues. CDR1 is SGHRS, CDR2 YFSETQ, per germline. J gave up 4 bases and V 6 bases, and 6 bases lay outside the gene matches. The CDR3 spells CASNFGTGGYEQYF. CDR3 nucleotide sequence: TGCGCCAGCAACTTCGGGACAGGGGGATACGAGCAGTACTTC.

V usage is TRBV12-5 and J usage is TRBJ2-1; TRBD2 might be the D (6 bases). Trimming cost V 7 bases and J 8 bases, with 18 bases left between them. Germline CDR1 is LGHNT and CDR2 is FRNRAP. The CDR3 runs to 14 residues. The CDR3 here is CASAGTELRDEQFF. The CDR3 DNA reads as TGTGCTAGTGCCGGGACTGAGCTTAGGGATGAGCAGTTCTTC.

The chain recombines TRBV28 with TRBJ2-7; TRBD1 matches at 10 bases. The germline V gene has CDR1 MDHEN and CDR2 SYDVKM. The CDR3 consists of 15 residues. V was clipped by 6 bases and J by 2 bases; unmatched bases: 7. As DNA, the CDR3 is TGTGCCAGCAGCCCCTGGACAGGGGGAACCTACGAGCAGTACTTC. Its protein is CASSPWTGGTYEQYF.

This chain links TRBV7-2 with TRBJ2-2; 11 nucleotides match TRBD2. The CDR3 extends over 17 amino acids. V shed 4 bases, J shed 7 bases, and the junction held 11 bases outside the gene matches. Germline-derived CDR1 and CDR2 are SGHTA and FQGNSA. The chain's CDR3 is CASSSQLAGVGSGELFF. CDR3 DNA sequence: TGTGCCAGCAGCTCGCAACTAGCGGGAGTTGGAAGCGGGGAGCTGTTTTTT.

The chain carries TRBV28 and TRBJ2-7, with TRBD2 matching over 9 bases. This CDR3 is built from 16 residues. Germline lookup yields CDR1 MDHEN and CDR2 SYDVKM. Trimming took 4 bases from V and 2 from J; bases not matched to a gene: 9. CDR3 amino acids: CASSSGGGRAPYEQYF. CDR3 nucleotides: TGTGCCAGCAGTTCCGGGGGCGGGAGGGCCCCCTACGAGCAGTACTTC.

The gene calls are TRBV14 and TRBJ2-5; the match to TRBD2 covers 7 bases. The CDR3 consists of 16 residues. The J segment lost 0 bases and the V segment lost 1 base, leaving 5 bases of the junction unmatched. Germline CDR1 is SGHDN and CDR2 is FVKESK. Written as DNA, the CDR3 is TGTGCCAGCAGCCAAGGAGGGCGGGGGAACCAAGAGACCCAGTACTTC. Encoded protein: CASSQGGRGNQETQYF.

The chain employs TRBV15 and TRBJ2-2; D perhaps matches TRBD1 (6 bases). The CDR3 contains 14 residues. Looked up from germline, CDR1 is LNHNV and CDR2 is YYDKDF (reference sequence). Between the trimmed V and J ends, which lost 3 bases and 3 bases, there was a span of 8 bases. CDR3 region: CATSRDRDTGELFF. The CDR3 nucleotides are TGTGCCACCAGCAGGGACAGAGACACCGGGGAGCTGTTTTTT.

This clone showed up just a few times. The sample carries other DNA sequences with the same CDR3. This rearrangement joins TRBV18 to TRBJ2-1; 9 positions agree with TRBD1. The V gene's germline CDR1 is KGHSH and CDR2 LQKENI. The CDR3 extends over 14 amino acids. J was trimmed by 3 bases and V by 3 bases; bases with no gene match: 0. CDR3 bases: TGTGCCAGCTCACCGGGACAGGGCTACAATGAGCAGTTCTTC. Translated: CASSPGQGYNEQFF.

This CDR3 is CASSPVRLVRGTYEQYF. The DNA for the CDR3 is TGTGCCAGCAGCCCCGTCCGCCTTGTCAGGGGTACCTACGAGCAGTACTTC. This chain joins TRBV5-6 and TRBJ2-7; D is perhaps TRBD1 (6 bases). There are 17 residues in the CDR3. Germline V CDR1 and CDR2: SGHDT, YYEEEE. V lost 4 bases, J lost 2 bases, and 22 bases lay in between.

The V gene is TRBV12-5, the J gene TRBJ1-5, with TRBD1 identical over 7 bases. This CDR3 has 14 residues. Germline values: CDR1 LGHNT, CDR2 FRNRAP. With 1 base clipped from V and 7 bases from J, the junction kept 4 bases outside the gene matches. The CDR3 here is CASGLGQGRQPQHF. For the CDR3, the DNA is TGTGCTAGTGGTTTGGGACAGGGTAGGCAGCCCCAGCATTTT.

The chain recombines TRBV2 with TRBJ2-3; D unresolved. Germline CDR1 and CDR2: SNHLY and FYNNEI. CDR3 length equals 15 residues. Trimming removed 0 bases from V and 3 bases from J, with 10 bases in between. CDR3 amino acids: CASSEAVTWTDTQYF. CDR3 sequence (DNA): TGTGCCAGCAGTGAAGCGGTGACTTGGACAGATACGCAGTATTTT.

V is TRBV7-9 and J is TRBJ2-1, with 10 nucleotides matching TRBD1. Trimming cost V 1 base and J 8 bases; bases outside gene matches: 8. The CDR3 loop spans 16 amino acids. Germline assignment: CDR1 SEHNR and CDR2 FQNEAQ (reference sequence). CDR3 protein: CASSLDGTGAGDEQFF. The DNA for the CDR3 is TGTGCCAGCAGCTTAGACGGGACAGGGGCCGGGGATGAGCAGTTCTTC.